Below are 12 T cell receptor beta chains sequenced from a single sample in a study of TIL therapy for anti-PD-1-resistant metastatic lung cancer. The libraries were made with immunoSEQ v3. The protocol was immunoSEQ multiplex PCR, while the TCRdb copy is restricted to in-frame clones and leaves out a portion. Altogether approximately 53,000 clones are present, roughly 78% being singletons, with the ten largest covering 4% to 5.5%. Noted time point: pre-treatment sample, taken before nivolumab and TIL therapy. The sample here was blood, taken at baseline. These receptors all come from a woman aged 30 to 85 with non-small cell lung cancer.

This chain joins TRBV10-3 and TRBJ1-1, with D perhaps TRBD1 (6 bases). V lost 0 bases and J 10 bases, leaving 15 bases between the germline ends. The CDR3 has 14 amino acids. Germline CDR1 reads ENHRY; CDR2 reads SYGVKD. The CDR3 here is CAISESTGSGAAFF. The CDR3 region has the DNA TGTGCCATCAGTGAGTCGACAGGTTCGGGAGCAGCTTTCTTT.

This clone appeared once. This rearrangement joins TRBV4-1 to TRBJ2-1, with unresolved D. V was pared by 1 base and J by 4 bases, with 8 bases between. CDR1 MGHRA and CDR2 YSYEKL come from the germline V gene. This CDR3 spans 14 amino acids. In nucleotides, the CDR3 is TGCGCCAGCAGCCAAGCGCTCGCGTACAATGAGCAGTTCTTC. Protein sequence: CASSQALAYNEQFF.

The chain joins TRBV28 to TRBJ2-7, with 7 bases aligning to TRBD1. Per the germline V gene, CDR1 is MDHEN and CDR2 is SYDVKM. V shed 5 bases, J shed 2 bases, and the junction held 6 bases outside the gene matches. The CDR3 totals 14 residues. The CDR3 protein is CASSPMTGTYEQYF. CDR3 bases: TGTGCCAGCAGTCCAATGACAGGGACCTACGAGCAGTACTTC.

As regards this clone: This same CDR3 is encoded by further DNA sequences in the sample. V and J are TRBV28 and TRBJ2-7, with 7 bases identical to TRBD1. Germline CDR1 reads MDHEN; CDR2 reads SYDVKM. V was pared by 4 bases and J by 1 base, with 1 base of the junction left unmatched. There are 13 residues in the CDR3. CDR3 region: CASSSGQSYEQYF. DNA for the CDR3: TGTGCCAGCAGTTCGGGACAGTCCTACGAGCAGTACTTC.

V gene TRBV10-2 combines with J gene TRBJ2-5, with a possible D match to TRBD1 (5 bases). V gave up 0 bases and J gave up 5 bases, with 10 bases separating them. CDR1 and CDR2 from the germline V gene are WSHSY and SAAADI. The CDR3 runs 14 residues. Written as DNA, the CDR3 is TGCGCCAGCAGTGAGTCTACGGCAGGGGAGACCCAGTACTTC. It encodes CASSESTAGETQYF.

The genes are TRBV6-5 and TRBJ2-7; 10 bases align to TRBD1. Germline V gene lookup returns CDR1 MNHEY and CDR2 SVGAGI. The V gene end was trimmed by 3 bases and the J gene end by 3 bases; junction bases not matched to a gene: 2. The CDR3 runs 14 residues. CDR3 sequence (DNA): TGTGCCAGCAGTTATGGGACAGGGGTCTACGAGCAGTACTTC. It is translated as CASSYGTGVYEQYF.

This clone was recorded a few times. The CDR3 loop is CASSLGASGRGGGRNEQFF. CDR3 nucleotide sequence: TGTGCCAGCAGTTTAGGCGCTAGCGGGAGAGGGGGTGGGCGGAATGAGCAGTTCTTC. The rearrangement uses TRBV27 and TRBJ2-1, with 10 bases fitting TRBD2. Trimming at V came to 2 bases and at J to 7 bases, leaving 17 bases not matched to a gene. The CDR3 is 19 amino acids. CDR1 and CDR2 from the germline V gene are MNHEY and SMNVEV (reference sequence).

The V call is TRBV7-2, the J call TRBJ2-7; weak D call: TRBD1 (6 bases). V lost 1 base to trimming and J lost 2 bases, with 9 bases between them. The CDR3 is 14 amino acids. The germline CDR1 and CDR2 sequences are SGHTA and FQGNSA. The CDR3 here is CASSLVWDTYEQYF. The DNA of the CDR3 is TGTGCCAGCAGCTTAGTGTGGGACACCTACGAGCAGTACTTC.

The chain links TRBV20-1 to TRBJ2-7; D is unresolved. This CDR3 has 11 residues. Germline CDR1 and CDR2: DFQATT and SNEGSKA (reference sequence). V lost 5 bases, J lost 4 bases, and 9 bases lay in between. CDR3 in DNA: TGCAGTGCTCCTAGTCCTTACGAGCAGTACTTC. Encoded protein: CSAPSPYEQYF.

Written as DNA, the CDR3 is TGTGCCAGCTCACCACAATGGGAACTTCCCTGGGGCTATGGCTACACCTTC. Its translation: CASSPQWELPWGYGYTF. V is TRBV18 and J is TRBJ1-2, with D unclear. CDR1 and CDR2 (germline): KGHSH, LQKENI. The CDR3 spans 17 residues. V was trimmed by 1 base and J by 4 bases, leaving 19 bases between them.

The CDR3 nucleotides are TGCAGCGTTGAGCCCTCGGGGAGCTCCTACGAGCAGTACTTC. It is translated as CSVEPSGSSYEQYF. This chain links TRBV29-1 with TRBJ2-7; D is possibly TRBD2 (5 bases). CDR3 length: 14 amino acids. Germline V gene data show CDR1 as SQVTM and CDR2 as ANQGSEA. V lost 3 bases, J lost 0 bases, and 12 bases lay in between.

The rearrangement joins TRBV29-1 to TRBJ2-3, with 9 positions matching TRBD1. Germline V gene lookup returns CDR1 SQVTM and CDR2 ANQGSEA. This CDR3 has 14 residues. The ends lost 3 bases at V and 1 base at J; junction bases unmatched: 2. The CDR3 coding sequence is TGCAGCGTTGAGGGACAGGGCGGCACAGATACGCAGTATTTT. Protein: CSVEGQGGTDTQYF.